The 24 T cell receptor beta chains listed next were all sequenced from one sample in a study of T cell clonality in common variable immunodeficiency. Produced via immunoSEQ multiplex PCR; TCRdb's table is partial and in-frame only. This sample carries 40,000 to 45,000 clones, none of them present only once. The sample was peripheral blood mononuclear cells. Receptors were obtained from a person between 18 and 75 years old in good health.

Ten or more counts support this clone. The read is 3 residues too short to cover the CDR3 end, so that end is filled in from the germline J gene. The chain couples TRBV13 to TRBJ1-4, with 9 positions matching TRBD1. This CDR3 contains 14 residues. Germline V gene data show CDR1 as PRHDT and CDR2 as FYEKMQ (reference sequence). V gave up 4 bases and J gave up 6 bases; unmatched junction bases: 3. The covered CDR3 bases are TGTGCCAGCAGCTCCAGGACAGGGGATGAAAAA. This sequence encodes CASSSRTGDEK. The full CDR3 protein is CASSSRTGDEKLFF.

Ten or more counts support this clone. The missing CDR3 end, 3 residues past where the read stops, is filled in from the germline J gene. The rearrangement links TRBV7-3 to TRBJ2-3; 8 nucleotides agree with TRBD2. Germline CDR1 SGHTA, CDR2 FQGTGA. The ends lost 3 bases at V and 8 bases at J; junction bases unmatched: 4. The CDR3 runs to 13 residues. The CDR3 DNA, read in part, is TGTGCCAGCAGCTTTAGCGGGGAAGGTACG. Translating it yields CASSFSGEGT. The whole CDR3 region reads CASSFSGEGTQYF.

This clone has ten or more counts. The read ends 3 residues before the CDR3 terminus; that terminus is restored from the germline J gene. The rearrangement uses TRBV12-5 and TRBJ2-3; TRBD2 matches 8 bases. The CDR3 has 15 residues. V was pared by 10 bases and J by 3 bases, with 12 bases of the junction left unmatched. Germline V lookup: CDR1 LGHNT, CDR2 FRNRAP. CDR3 residues: CATTPNGGATDTQYF. The CDR3 DNA, read in part, is TGTGCTACCACCCCAAACGGGGGGGCGACAGATACG.

Many counts were recorded for this clone. The read is 3 residues too short to cover the CDR3 end, so that end is filled in from the germline J gene. This chain connects TRBV7-2 to TRBJ1-2; D possibly corresponds to TRBD1 (5 bases). From germline, CDR1 is SGHTA and CDR2 FQGNSA. Trimming took 5 bases from V and 7 from J, leaving 11 bases between them. This CDR3 has 12 residues. CDR3 in amino acids: CASSQGVGGYTF. The sequenced CDR3 bases are TGTGCCAGCAGCCAAGGGGTTGGTGGC.

The table lists this clone with a few counts. The CDR3 end is not reached by the read, which stops 3 residues before it; the germline J gene fills it in. V usage is TRBV20-1 and J usage is TRBJ2-1; 12 nucleotides agree with TRBD2. The CDR3 covers 17 residues. V shed 6 bases and J 1 base; nucleotides not matched to a gene: 10. Germline lookup yields CDR1 DFQATT and CDR2 SNEGSKA (reference sequence). CDR3 region: CSAHLAGGFGSYNEQFF. Partial CDR3 DNA: TGCAGTGCCCACCTAGCGGGAGGGTTTGGATCCTACAATGAG.

The sample holds many counts of this clone. Partial CDR3 DNA: TGTGCCAGCAGCCAAGGGAGGGCTACAGTAGCCAAAAACATT. Its translation: CASSQGRATVAKNI. The CDR3 reads in full as CASSQGRATVAKNIQYF. V is TRBV4-2 and J is TRBJ2-4, with a tentative D call TRBD2 (6 bases). The CDR3 end lies 3 residues beyond the end of the read and is filled in from the germline J gene. The CDR3 is 17 residues long. Trimming took 1 base from V and 0 from J, leaving 13 bases between them. The germline gives CDR1 LGHNA, CDR2 YNFKEQ.

This clone was observed many times. The read terminates 3 residues before the CDR3 end, so the remaining end is supplied by the germline J gene. The chain joins TRBV5-4 to TRBJ1-2, with 8 bases aligning to TRBD1. This CDR3 comprises 15 residues. J gave up 0 bases and V 4 bases, and 5 bases lay outside the gene matches. The germline gives CDR1 SGHNT, CDR2 YYREEE (reference sequence). The CDR3 DNA, read in part, is TGTGCCAGCAGCAAAGAGACAGGGGCTAACTATGGC. This translates into CASSKETGANYG. From start to end, the CDR3 is CASSKETGANYGYTF.

This clone showed up many times. The read halts 3 residues ahead of the CDR3 end, with the missing end drawn from the germline J gene. The chain joins TRBV20-1 to TRBJ1-1; TRBD1 might be the D (5 bases). CDR3 size: 12 residues. In germline, CDR1 is DFQATT, CDR2 SNEGSKA (reference sequence). V lost 4 bases, J lost 3 bases, and 9 bases lay in between. The CDR3 is CSANGGDTEAFF. Partial CDR3 DNA: TGCAGTGCTAATGGAGGGGACACTGAA.

In its sample, this clone was seen many times. The read stops 3 residues short of the end of the CDR3; the missing end is completed from the germline J gene. The chain uses TRBV7-2 and TRBJ1-4; 7 bases agree with TRBD1. The CDR3 sequence is 14 residues long. V gave up 3 bases and J gave up 8 bases; unmatched junction bases: 6. Per the germline V gene, CDR1 is SGHTA and CDR2 is FQGNSA. This chain's CDR3 is CASSLNRGSEKLFF. The CDR3 bases that were read are TGTGCCAGCAGCTTGAACAGGGGTAGCGAAAAA.

This clone came up many times. The CDR3 end falls 3 residues outside the read, so it is completed with the germline J gene. The V gene is TRBV20-1, the J gene TRBJ2-3; tentative D call: TRBD2 (5 bases). This CDR3 has 11 residues. The germline V gene has CDR1 DFQATT and CDR2 SNEGSKA (reference sequence). Between the trimmed V and J ends, which lost 5 bases and 6 bases, there was a span of 9 bases. The CDR3 protein is CSAAGVDTQYF. CDR3 bases read: TGCAGTGCTGCCGGGGTTGATACG.

This clone occurred many times. The CDR3 loop reads CASSETGGSYNEQFF. Incomplete CDR3 DNA: TGTGCCAGCAGCGAGACAGGGGGGTCCTACAATGAG. The chain combines TRBV6-4 with TRBJ2-1, with TRBD1 matching 9 bases. With the read ending 3 residues before the CDR3 end, the germline J gene is used to fill in that end. CDR1 is MRHNA, CDR2 SNTAGT, per germline. This CDR3 has 15 amino acids. The junction had 4 bases not matched to a gene; V was cut back by 6 bases and J by 1 base.

This clone was detected many times. The read stops 3 residues short of the end of the CDR3; the missing end is completed from the germline J gene. This sequence joins TRBV7-6 and TRBJ2-7, with a tentative D call TRBD1 (5 bases). The CDR3 is 16 residues long. Germline V lookup: CDR1 SGHVS, CDR2 FNYEAQ. Between the trimmed V and J ends, which lost 5 bases and 0 bases, there was a span of 17 bases. CDR3 DNA (partial): TGTGCCAGCAGCCAAAGTAGGGGCTCCCCCTCCTACGAG. It codes for CASSQSRGSPSYE. The whole CDR3 is CASSQSRGSPSYEQYF.

This clone is termed medium-sized. The CDR3 sequence is CSAETSDTQYF. CDR3 DNA, as far as it was read: TGCAGTGCTGAGACTTCAGATACG. This chain connects TRBV20-1 to TRBJ2-3; D not resolved. Read sequence stops 3 residues before the CDR3 end, and the germline J gene provides the missing end. In germline, CDR1 is DFQATT, CDR2 SNEGSKA (reference sequence). The V gene lost 5 bases and the J gene lost 4 bases, with 7 bases spanning the gap. The CDR3 totals 11 residues.

This clone was found many times. The read terminates 3 residues before the CDR3 end, so the remaining end is supplied by the germline J gene. The chain employs TRBV20-1 and TRBJ2-3, with D perhaps TRBD2 (5 bases). Trimming pared 0 bases from V and 5 bases from J, leaving 12 bases between. CDR3 length: 14 residues. Germline V gene lookup returns CDR1 DFQATT and CDR2 SNEGSKA (reference sequence). This CDR3 reads CSARDRMRVDTQYF. Incomplete CDR3 DNA: TGCAGTGCTAGAGATCGGATGCGGGTAGATACG.

This clone was observed at least ten times. The CDR3 end lies 3 residues beyond the end of the read and is filled in from the germline J gene. The chain combines TRBV19 with TRBJ2-7, with 8 bases that match TRBD1. The CDR3 extends over 15 amino acids. After removal of 1 base from V and 3 bases from J, the junction contained 5 bases not matched to a gene. The germline V gene encodes CDR1 LNHDA and CDR2 SQIVND (reference sequence). The CDR3 spells CASSIGQGLLYEQYF. The sequenced CDR3 bases are TGTGCCAGTAGTATAGGACAGGGGCTACTCTACGAG.

This clone was seen ten or more times. The DNA ends 3 residues before the CDR3 does, and the rest of the CDR3 is filled in from the germline J gene. V gene TRBV30 combines with J gene TRBJ1-3; perhaps TRBD1 as D (6 bases). The V gene's germline CDR1 is GTSNPN and CDR2 SVGIG (reference sequence). The CDR3 has 13 amino acids. V dropped 3 bases and J dropped 2 bases, with 8 bases sitting between them. The CDR3 spells CAWSDRTGNTIYF. The sequenced part of the CDR3 DNA is TGTGCCTGGAGCGACAGGACTGGAAACACC.

The sample holds many counts of this clone. The CDR3 is cut off 3 residues early in the read; its end comes from the germline J gene. V and J are TRBV15 and TRBJ1-3, with 8 positions matching TRBD1. This CDR3 has 15 amino acids. V trimming: 0 bases; J trimming: 4 bases; junction bases outside the gene matches: 2. Germline V gene lookup returns CDR1 LNHNV and CDR2 YYDKDF (reference sequence). CDR3 sequence: CATSRDRDRGNTIYF. The sequenced part of the CDR3 DNA is TGTGCCACCAGCAGAGATCGGGACAGGGGAAACACC.

This clone showed up many times. The CDR3 end is not reached by the read, which stops 3 residues before it; the germline J gene fills it in. This sequence joins TRBV20-1 and TRBJ2-4; D gene uncertain. The CDR3 runs 14 residues. Deletions cut 6 bases from V and 0 bases from J, with 12 bases between. CDR1 is DFQATT, CDR2 SNEGSKA, per germline (reference sequence). Incomplete CDR3 DNA: TGCAGTGCCCACCCTCGACTAGCCAAAAACATT. This encodes CSAHPRLAKNI. The CDR3 reads in full as CSAHPRLAKNIQYF.

This clone was picked up many times. The missing CDR3 end, 3 residues past where the read stops, is filled in from the germline J gene. V is TRBV28 and J is TRBJ1-4; TRBD1 is a possible D gene (6 bases). Germline V CDR1 and CDR2: MDHEN, SYDVKM. V was trimmed by 10 bases and J by 6 bases, leaving 21 bases between them. CDR3 length equals 15 residues. The part of the CDR3 DNA that was read is TGTGCCACCACGGGCAGGGGATTCCAGGATGAAAAA. It codes for CATTGRGFQDEK. Given in full, the CDR3 is CATTGRGFQDEKLFF.

Many counts were recorded for this clone. Coverage ceases 3 residues before the CDR3 finishes, and the germline J gene fills in the end. This sequence joins TRBV7-2 and TRBJ2-3; 7 bases fit TRBD2. The junction had 4 bases not matched to a gene; V was cut back by 2 bases and J by 2 bases. The CDR3 contains 15 residues. Germline CDR1 reads SGHTA; CDR2 reads FQGNSA. CDR3 protein: CASSLPTSFTDTQYF. The CDR3 bases that were read are TGTGCCAGCAGCTTACCGACTAGCTTCACAGATACG. The full variable domain, its missing parts supplied by reference TRBV7-2 and TRBJ2-3, is GAGVSQSPSNKVTEKGKDVELRCDPISGHTALYWYRQSLGQGLEFLIYFQGNSAPDKSGLPSDRFSAERTGGSVSTLTIQRTQQEDSAVYLCASSLPTSFTDTQYFGPGTRLTVL.

This clone was detected many times. The read terminates 3 residues before the CDR3 end, so the remaining end is supplied by the germline J gene. This chain uses TRBV19 with TRBJ2-3, with 8 bases lining up with TRBD1. Germline V gene lookup returns CDR1 LNHDA and CDR2 SQIVND (reference sequence). The CDR3 covers 14 residues. Unmatched junction bases numbered 2, after V lost 2 bases and J lost 4 bases. This CDR3 reads CASSIKQGADTQYF. The sequenced part of the CDR3 DNA is TGTGCCAGTAGTATAAAACAGGGGGCAGATACG.

In its sample, this clone was seen a few times. The CDR3 end is not reached by the read, which stops 3 residues before it; the germline J gene fills it in. The rearrangement uses TRBV6-4 and TRBJ1-1; D is uncertain. V was clipped by 3 bases and J by 2 bases, with 7 bases between them. Germline V gene sequence: CDR1 MRHNA, CDR2 SNTAGT. The CDR3 loop spans 13 amino acids. The sequenced part of the CDR3 DNA is TGTGCCAGCAGTGAGAGCTCTAACACTGAA. It yields the protein CASSESSNTE. The whole CDR3 sequence reads CASSESSNTEAFF.

Regarding this clone: The CDR3 is cut off 3 residues early in the read; its end comes from the germline J gene. The chain has TRBV2 and TRBJ2-7; 12 nucleotides line up with TRBD1. Germline CDR1 reads SNHLY; CDR2 reads FYNNEI. V gave up 6 bases and J gave up 3 bases; unmatched junction bases: 3. The CDR3 sequence is 14 residues long. CDR3: CASRGQGAVYEQYF. The sequenced CDR3 bases are TGTGCCAGCAGGGGACAGGGGGCAGTCTACGAG.

In this sample, this clone turned up many times. The read finishes 3 residues shy of the CDR3 end, and the germline J gene is used to complete it. This chain uses TRBV20-1 with TRBJ1-5; D is unclear. Germline loops: CDR1 DFQATT, CDR2 SNEGSKA (reference sequence). The CDR3 runs to 14 residues. Trimming left V 2 bases short and J 7 bases short, with 15 bases between. The CDR3 sequence: CSARRGTEGQPQHF. The DNA read from the CDR3 is TGCAGTGCTAGACGAGGTACAGAGGGCCAGCCC.